This record looks at one TCR beta chain sequence and its context. No cognate antigen has been identified for it. Per-base quality was not reported, and no clone a single base away is much larger than it. V was cut back by 8 bases and J by 7 bases, leaving a gap of 12 bases between them. The CDR3 runs 12 amino acids, cysteine and phenylalanine included. Solely the CDR3 DNA is kept, with 36 bases framed from the first base. The sample comes from a study of identical twins (TCRdb year 2016). Regarding the study in general: To test whether fetal clonotypes persist, this study deep-sequenced TCR alpha and beta repertoires from monozygotic twins, from unrelated adults of various ages, and from cord blood. To rule out contamination, the twin experiments were replicated at different times with different library preparation protocols.

Every donor in the study was a healthy Caucasian. The twin cohort comprised three pairs of female monozygotic twins, all aged roughly 18 to 30 years. The RNA used for TCR libraries was isolated from peripheral blood mononuclear cells. Results the study describes overall, beyond this receptor: Abundant cord blood beta clonotypes had fewer insertions, young adult naive repertoires showed a similar but weaker trend, and memory repertoires showed no such trend. In beta out-of-frame sequences, excess twin sharing was weaker, because having fewer shared sequences lowered the signal-to-noise ratio. Because the same donors could not be followed over many years, the conclusions relied on cross-sectional statistical analysis. Recombination models systematically underestimated out-of-frame TCR alpha sharing in monozygotic twins but agreed with sharing between unrelated individuals. Out-of-frame TCR alpha sequences shared between twins showed an excess of low generation-probability sequences compared with coincidental sharing between unrelated individuals. Zero-insertion analyses could be partly confounded by invariant T cells such as MAIT and iNKT, although diverse VJ usage argued against such confounding for most clonotypes.

Library preparation was by 5' RACE. The sequencer listed for this sample is Illumina HiSeq 2000. A universal primer binding site was added through template switching, and the final cDNA carried a unique molecular identifier so that TCR cDNA molecules could be counted accurately. First-strand cDNA for TCR alpha and beta chains was synthesized from specific primers in the conserved constant-segment region. To control for contamination, every cDNA library was double barcoded, receiving both a SMART-Mk sample barcode and Illumina barcodes. TruSeq adapter sequences along with Illumina sample barcodes were introduced in two successive PCR steps. Sequencing of the TCR alpha and beta cDNA libraries was done on the Illumina HiSeq platform using custom primers. Under the source paper's analysis protocol: MiGEC was used to process raw reads and extract unique molecular identifiers, and MiXCR was used to find CDR3 positions. For each individual, recombination models were inferred using an EM algorithm with the repgenHMM and IGoR tools. The analysis of shared clonotypes was done with the tcR package in R, with sharing normalized by the product of cloneset sizes. Out-of-frame nonproductive sequences were analyzed to study raw recombination free of thymic and clonal selection effects. The raw public data were reprocessed by TCRdb itself: fastp quality trimming at Q25, MiXCR clonotype calling, in-frame beta chains only. Every entry covers one CDR3 protein and lists the most common genes and DNA from its rows. The V and J calls come from TCRdb's annotation, not from the publication. This sample holds more than 600,000 distinct CDR3 sequences; around a sixth were observed only once. The ten largest clones represent approximately 14% of the sample.

The sample also formed part of further work on T cells expressing NK-cell markers. The second paper states: TCR beta-chain repertoires were profiled in sorted CD3+CD56+NKG2C+, CD3+CD56+NKG2C- and CD3+CD56-NKG2C+ T-cell subsets from about 8 donors. Among the eight sequenced donors, seven were HCMV-seropositive and one was HCMV-seronegative. To restrict sorting to alphabetaTCR-expressing T cells, an anti-gammadeltaTCR antibody was added in several experiments. For several donors, the dominant CD3+CD56+NKG2C+ clonotypes were among the top 10 CD8+ clonotypes and accounted for roughly 1.0-8% of CD8+ T cells. Those dominant clonotypes were again the most abundant among CD3+CD56-NKG2C+ cells in a handful of donors, at roughly 28.3-60.1%. Whether the expanded NKG2C-expressing T cell clones were specific for HCMV antigens was left unclear. Randomly selected healthy volunteers, three men and five women, were used as the eight sequenced donors. HCMV-specific IgG was detected in serum with a commercial ELISA kit to determine HCMV serostatus. For several donors, bulk peripheral blood T-cell repertoires were additionally sequenced from unsorted PBMC. MIGEC was used to demultiplex reads and group reads by UMI, and MiTCR was used to assemble and quantify clonotypes. To exclude erroneous sequences, only TCR cDNA sequences supported by at least two reads were retained. The tcR package was used for downstream repertoire analysis, and clonotypes were matched between fractions using CDR3 nucleotide sequence together with V segment. VDJmatch was used to annotate antigen specificity against VDJdb, with one amino acid substitution in CDR3 permitted.

The origin of this receptor is a young woman in good health. The sample consisted of PBMCs. The rearrangement joined TRBV12-3 or TRBV12-4 to TRBJ1-5; no D gene can be assigned with confidence. The CDR3 region: CASGTLWQPQHF. The nucleotide sequence reads TGTGCCAGCGGTACCCTCTGGCAGCCCCAGCATTTT.